Described below is a single T cell receptor (beta chain) sequence and its context. The antigen is unknown. This record comes from a study of memory CD4+ T cells and cytomegalovirus serostatus. Study in general: Of the healthy Belgian adults, 9 were CMV seropositive and 24 seronegative.

Single viable CD3+CD4+CD8-CD45RO+ cells were sorted as the memory CD4+ T cells. CMV serostatus came from serum IgG against pp150, pp28, p38, p52. The study, taken as a whole, reports: About two fifths of the roughly 150 known CMV-associated TCRbeta sequences appeared in CD4+ memory.

Assay: immunoSEQ multiplex PCR; the TCRdb copy retains only in-frame clones and omits some. This repertoire shows some 60,000 clones, 70% to 85% found once; its top ten account for roughly 2.7%. The CDR3 contains 15 residues. The V gene's germline CDR1 is MNHEY and CDR2 SVGAGI. The J segment lost 2 bases and the V segment lost 4 bases, leaving 5 bases of the junction unmatched. This TCR derives from an adult in good health and CMV-seropositive. Input material: memory CD4+ T cells from blood. V usage is TRBV6-5 and J usage is TRBJ2-7, with 10 bases lining up with TRBD2. CDR3 DNA sequence: TGTGCCAGCAGTTCATCTAGCGGGGGCACCTACGAGCAGTACTTC. Protein: CASSSSSGGTYEQYF.